A single sample is the source of the 31 T cell receptor beta chains below, sequenced in a study of OX40 agonist ivuxolimab in advanced cancers. Assay used: immunoSEQ multiplex PCR; TCRdb lists only in-frame clones, some missing. This sample has around 65,000 clones, with around 89% found just once. Sequencing was performed on CD4+ or CD8+ T cells sorted from blood, taken in a trial of the OX40 agonist ivuxolimab. The receptors stem from an adult with an advanced solid tumor such as melanoma, head and neck, liver or kidney cancer.

J is TRBJ1-5 and V is TRBV2, with 7 bases lining up with TRBD1. J lost 2 bases, V lost 6 bases, and 7 bases had no gene match. The CDR3 covers 15 residues. Per germline, CDR1 SNHLY and CDR2 FYNNEI. The CDR3 is CASRETGAGNQPQHF. DNA for the CDR3: TGTGCCAGCAGGGAAACAGGGGCCGGCAATCAGCCCCAGCATTTT. Based on the CDR3 plus reference TRBV2 and TRBJ1-5, the full variable domain is EPEVTQTPSHQVTQMGQEVILRCVPISNHLYFYWYRQILGQKVEFLVSFYNNEISEKSEIFDDQFSVERPDGSNFTLKIRSTKLEDSAMYFCASRETGAGNQPQHFGDGTRLSIL.

The rearrangement joins TRBV19 to TRBJ1-4, with D possibly matching TRBD1 (6 bases). This CDR3 region has 13 residues. Germline CDR1 and CDR2: LNHDA and SQIVND (reference sequence). The V gene lost 5 bases and the J gene lost 5 bases, with 9 bases spanning the gap. CDR3 loop: CASSRQVNEKLFF. In nucleotides, the CDR3 is TGTGCCAGTAGTCGACAGGTCAATGAAAAACTGTTTTTT.

The chain has TRBV4-1 and TRBJ2-5; tentatively, D is TRBD1 (6 bases). Germline V gives CDR1 MGHRA, CDR2 YSYEKL. Between the trimmed V and J ends, which lost 0 bases and 2 bases, there was a span of 10 bases. This CDR3 has 15 amino acids. For the CDR3, the DNA is TGCGCCAGCAGCCAAGAGCAGGGGAAGCAAGAGACCCAGTACTTC. This encodes CASSQEQGKQETQYF.

V gene TRBV7-9 combines with J gene TRBJ2-3; unclear D gene. The ends were cut back, 10 bases at V and 0 bases at J, with 5 bases in the middle. Germline CDR1 SEHNR, CDR2 FQNEAQ (reference sequence). The CDR3 has 11 amino acids. The CDR3 loop is CATTSTDTQYF. The CDR3 bases are TGTGCCACCACTAGCACAGATACGCAGTATTTT.

The chain employs TRBV28 and TRBJ2-7; TRBD2 matches 15 bases. Germline trimming cut 3 bases from V and 5 bases from J; bases unmatched to any gene: 2. Germline V gives CDR1 MDHEN, CDR2 SYDVKM. CDR3 length equals 15 residues. The CDR3 spells CASSFGLAGGNEQYF. The CDR3 DNA reads as TGTGCCAGCAGTTTTGGACTAGCGGGAGGGAACGAGCAGTACTTC. The full variable domain, completed using reference TRBV28 and TRBJ2-7, is DVKVTQSSRYLVKRTGEKVFLECVQDMDHENMFWYRQDPGLGLRLIYFSYDVKMKEKGDIPEGYSVSREKKERFSLILESASTNQTSMYLCASSFGLAGGNEQYFGPGTRLTVT.

This chain links TRBV18 with TRBJ1-1; D gene uncertain. Germline V lookup: CDR1 KGHSH, CDR2 LQKENI. The CDR3 has 12 residues. V was shortened by 6 bases and J by 1 base, with 6 bases between the two germline ends. The CDR3 DNA follows: TGTGCCAGCTCGCTCGGGAACACTGAAGCTTTCTTT. Amino acid sequence: CASSLGNTEAFF.

To note about this clone: An end of the junction does not agree with germline; a read error may underlie this. The chain combines TRBV7-7 with TRBJ2-5; a weak D match, TRBD2 (6 bases). Germline V lookup: CDR1 SSHAT, CDR2 FNYEAQ (reference sequence). The CDR3 spans 15 residues. CDR3 nucleotides: TGTGCTAGCAGCTTAGAGGGGACTGGGTTGTATACCCAGTACTTC. Residues: CASSLEGTGLYTQYF.

The V and J genes are TRBV6-1 and TRBJ2-7; D is undetermined. Germline loops: CDR1 MNHNS, CDR2 SASEGT. V was clipped by 4 bases and J by 1 base, with 2 bases between them. The CDR3 totals 11 residues. The chain's CDR3 is CASSASYEQYF. The CDR3 nucleotides read TGTGCCAGCAGTGCTTCCTACGAGCAGTACTTC.

This chain uses TRBV18 with TRBJ2-1, with D perhaps TRBD1 or TRBD2 (5 bases each). Looked up from germline, CDR1 is KGHSH and CDR2 is LQKENI. Trimming took off 1 base at V and 11 bases at J, with 12 bases between the two ends. The CDR3 is 13 residues long. In DNA form, the CDR3 reads TGTGCCAGCTCACCACTCCTAGGGGACCAGCAGTTCTTC. It codes for CASSPLLGDQQFF.

The rearrangement joins TRBV2 to TRBJ2-7; 7 nucleotides line up with TRBD1. Trimming took 7 bases from V and 1 from J; bases not matched to a gene: 10. This CDR3 contains 15 residues. Per the germline V gene, CDR1 is SNHLY and CDR2 is FYNNEI. CDR3 DNA: TGTGCCAGCACCCGACAGGGATTATTATCCTACGAGCAGTACTTC. Its translation: CASTRQGLLSYEQYF.

The chain links TRBV6-5 to TRBJ2-3; a possible D gene is TRBD2 (6 bases). This CDR3 is built from 15 residues. V dropped 4 bases and J dropped 0 bases, with 11 bases sitting between them. Looked up from germline, CDR1 is MNHEY and CDR2 is SVGAGI. The CDR3 region is CASSSPSGSTDTQYF. The CDR3 DNA is TGTGCCAGCAGTTCCCCAAGCGGGAGCACAGATACGCAGTATTTT.

The chain is built from TRBV4-1 and TRBJ2-3, with TRBD2 matching 11 bases. This CDR3 has 16 residues. V shed 1 base, J shed 3 bases, and the junction held 3 bases outside the gene matches. The germline V gene encodes CDR1 MGHRA and CDR2 YSYEKL. In nucleotides, the CDR3 is TGCGCCAGCAGCCAAGTTGCTAGCGGGAGGACAGATACGCAGTATTTT. Protein product: CASSQVASGRTDTQYF.

This clone was found once. V and J are TRBV5-4 and TRBJ2-7; TRBD2 aligns across 9 bases. The CDR3 is 16 amino acids. CDR1 is SGHNT, CDR2 YYREEE, per germline (reference sequence). After removal of 4 bases from V and 5 bases from J, the junction contained 13 bases not matched to a gene. The CDR3 region has the DNA TGTGCCAGCAGCCGTCCCGGCGGGGGGGGGAGAAACGAGCAGTACTTC. Translated: CASSRPGGGGRNEQYF.

The gene calls are TRBV19 and TRBJ2-5; D is perhaps TRBD2 (5 bases). Germline lookup yields CDR1 LNHDA and CDR2 SQIVND (reference sequence). The CDR3 is 14 residues long. The CDR3 nucleotides are TGTGCTGGGCCTAGCTGGAACACGGGGGAGACCCAGTACTTC. The encoded protein is CAGPSWNTGETQYF.

This chain joins TRBV28 and TRBJ1-5; no firm D call. In germline, CDR1 is MDHEN, CDR2 SYDVKM. V dropped 6 bases and J dropped 11 bases, with 14 bases sitting between them. The CDR3 sequence is 12 residues long. The CDR3 DNA sequence: TGTGCCAGCAGCCCCGTGGGCGAGGCCCAGCATTTT. Translating it yields CASSPVGEAQHF.

The chain employs TRBV29-1 and TRBJ2-7; D gene ambiguous. V shed 6 bases and J shed 2 bases, with 11 bases lying between them. Germline-derived CDR1 and CDR2 are SQVTM and ANQGSEA. The CDR3 is made up of 12 amino acids. The CDR3 DNA sequence: TGCAGCGTCGTCCAGCCCCCCTACGAGCAGTACTTC. This gives the protein CSVVQPPYEQYF.

The V gene is TRBV11-2, the J gene TRBJ2-5; 13 bases line up with TRBD2. Gene TRBJ2-7 matches the end of the DNA better, so the J call may be wrong. The germline V gene encodes CDR1 SGHAT and CDR2 FQNNGV. CDR3 length equals 16 residues. The CDR3 sequence is CASSFRTSGSWYEQYF. For the CDR3, the DNA is TGTGCCAGCAGCTTTCGGACTAGCGGGAGTTGGTACGAGCAGTACTTC.

The V call is TRBV28, the J call TRBJ2-1; D remains ambiguous. V dropped 1 base and J dropped 8 bases, with 0 bases sitting between them. CDR3 length: 10 amino acids. Germline V gene sequence: CDR1 MDHEN, CDR2 SYDVKM. CDR3 nucleotide sequence: TGTGCCAGCAGTTTATATGAGCAGTTCTTC. This sequence encodes CASSLYEQFF.

DNA of the CDR3: TGTGCCAGCAGCACCAACACTGAAGCTTTCTTT. Protein sequence: CASSTNTEAFF. V and J are TRBV5-4 and TRBJ1-1, with D unclear. This CDR3 is 11 amino acids long. From germline, CDR1 is SGHNT and CDR2 YYREEE (reference sequence). V dropped 4 bases and J dropped 2 bases, with 3 bases sitting between them.

CDR3 amino acids: CASSLLQGSETQYF. CDR3 coding DNA: TGTGCCAGCAGCTTGTTACAGGGGAGCGAGACCCAGTACTTC. The chain carries TRBV5-5 and TRBJ2-5, with 7 bases identical to TRBD1. Trimming at V came to 1 base and at J to 5 bases, leaving 5 bases not matched to a gene. The length of the CDR3 is 14 residues. The germline gives CDR1 SGHKS, CDR2 YYEKEE (reference sequence).

The chain combines TRBV7-2 with TRBJ1-3, with a tentative D call TRBD1 (6 bases). V shed 6 bases and J shed 0 bases, with 9 bases lying between them. This CDR3 comprises 14 residues. Germline CDR1 is SGHTA and CDR2 is FQGNSA. The CDR3 loop reads CASSSDSSGNTIYF. The CDR3 nucleotides read TGTGCCAGCAGTTCGGACAGCTCTGGAAACACCATATATTTT.

The chain has TRBV4-1 and TRBJ1-1; D uncertain. This CDR3 spans 15 amino acids. Germline CDR1 reads MGHRA; CDR2 reads YSYEKL. V dropped 4 bases and J dropped 3 bases, with 15 bases sitting between them. In DNA form, the CDR3 reads TGCGCCAGCAGCCCGGGAGCAGGTCGGGACACTGAAGCTTTCTTT. Translated: CASSPGAGRDTEAFF.

This chain links TRBV7-3 with TRBJ1-3; 9 nucleotides agree with TRBD1. Germline V lookup: CDR1 SGHTA, CDR2 FQGTGA. V dropped 5 bases and J dropped 2; count of bases not matched to a gene: 4. The CDR3 has 15 residues. The CDR3 is CASSLRQGAGNTIYF. For the CDR3, the DNA is TGTGCCAGCAGCCTCAGACAGGGGGCTGGAAACACCATATATTTT.

The J gene is TRBJ1-4, the V gene TRBV5-6; 9 nucleotides match TRBD1. Germline V gene data show CDR1 as SGHDT and CDR2 as YYEEEE. The ends lost 4 bases at V and 2 bases at J; junction bases unmatched: 9. The CDR3 contains 17 residues. CDR3: CASSQKDRGWTNEKLFF. The CDR3 bases are TGTGCCAGCAGCCAGAAGGACAGGGGTTGGACTAATGAAAAACTGTTTTTT.

The gene calls are TRBV28 and TRBJ2-5, with TRBD1 as a possible D gene (6 bases). Germline CDR1 MDHEN, CDR2 SYDVKM. Trimming took 2 bases from V and 11 from J, leaving 18 bases between them. CDR3 length: 14 amino acids. The CDR3 bases are TGTGCCAGCAGTTTACCAGGGGCCACTCGAGGGCAGTACTTC. It yields the protein CASSLPGATRGQYF.

This chain links TRBV11-3 with TRBJ2-1; TRBD1 is a possible D gene (6 bases). CDR1 SGHNT and CDR2 YENEEA come from the germline V gene. The V gene lost 4 bases and the J gene lost 0 bases, with 13 bases spanning the gap. CDR3 length: 16 amino acids. The CDR3 loop reads CASSSDRTFSYNEQFF. CDR3 sequence (DNA): TGTGCCAGCAGCTCTGACAGGACTTTCTCCTACAATGAGCAGTTCTTC.

V and J are TRBV28 and TRBJ1-3, with D tentatively TRBD1 (6 bases). The CDR3 sequence is 15 residues long. V was trimmed by 6 bases and J by 0 bases, leaving 12 bases between them. Per the germline V gene, CDR1 is MDHEN and CDR2 is SYDVKM. The CDR3 reads CASRNLGGSGNTIYF. The CDR3 coding sequence is TGTGCCAGCAGAAACCTAGGGGGCTCTGGAAACACCATATATTTT.

This sequence joins TRBV25-1 and TRBJ1-1; D might be TRBD1 (5 bases). Germline V gives CDR1 MGHDK, CDR2 SYGVNS. V was cut by 3 bases and J by 1 base, with 6 bases left in between. The CDR3 has 13 amino acids. CDR3 protein: CASSEGQNTEAFF. The CDR3 nucleotides are TGTGCCAGCAGTGAGGGGCAGAACACTGAAGCTTTCTTT.

V is TRBV5-6 and J is TRBJ2-5; D gene unclear. Germline lookup yields CDR1 SGHDT and CDR2 YYEEEE. This CDR3 region has 14 residues. The germline V and J ends were trimmed by 0 bases and 10 bases, with 16 bases remaining between them. In DNA form, the CDR3 reads TGTGCCAGCAGCTTGGTTTCTATGGATAGGGTCCAGTACTTC. As protein: CASSLVSMDRVQYF.

V gene TRBV7-2 combines with J gene TRBJ2-4; no clear D. The V gene lost 3 bases and the J gene lost 5 bases, with 8 bases spanning the gap. The germline V gene has CDR1 SGHTA and CDR2 FQGNSA. This CDR3 region has 13 residues. The CDR3 DNA is TGTGCCAGCAGCTTCAACCCCGAAAACATTCAGTACTTC. Translated: CASSFNPENIQYF.

This clone appeared a single time. J is TRBJ1-4 and V is TRBV19; D not resolved. CDR3 length: 15 residues. Germline V lookup: CDR1 LNHDA, CDR2 SQIVND (reference sequence). V was pared by 5 bases and J by 6 bases, with 16 bases between. The CDR3 sequence is CASSSEQFGDEKLFF. The CDR3 DNA reads TGTGCCAGTAGTTCTGAACAGTTTGGGGATGAAAAACTGTTTTTT.